This TCR beta chain was profiled in a study of sequential checkpoint blockade in melanoma (dated by TCRdb to the late 2010s). About the investigation overall: Patients were randomized 1:1 to first-line nivolumab followed by ipilimumab (arm A) or ipilimumab followed by nivolumab (arm B). Both trial sequences were followed by maintenance nivolumab.

What the authors observed across the whole study: The model for predicting response that combines TCR metrics with mutation burden needs to be validated in larger, independent patient cohorts.

The treatment or condition label, as the study defines it: randomized to nivolumab then ipilimumab (arm A) or the reverse (arm B). No trial patient had received prior DNA-damaging chemotherapy. Thawed PBMCs were sorted on a FACS Aria II flow cytometer to isolate live CD3+CD8+ cells negative for CD19 and CD56. CheckMate 064, a randomized, open-label phase II trial of sequential checkpoint blockade, was the source of the samples, all of which came from patients with melanoma. Peripheral blood mononuclear cells were collected by leukapheresis, purified with Ficoll-Paque, and frozen in human serum with approximately 10% DMSO. Purity of sorted blood CD3+CD8+ cells was verified at >95% immediately after sorting, followed by DNA extraction. V is pruned by 2 bases and J by 5 bases, leaving 11 bases of the junction without a gene match. Counted from cysteine to phenylalanine, this CDR3 has 15 amino acids. Only the CDR3 region is kept as DNA, spanning 45 bases read in frame from base 1. The germline V gene provides CDR1 SQVTM and CDR2 ANQGSEA.

TCRbeta CDR3 regions were immunosequenced from genomic DNA with the immunoSEQ Assay. Before high-throughput sequencing, the genomic DNA was amplified using bias-controlled multiplex PCR. Per the source publication's procedure: To quantify the absolute abundance of each unique TCRbeta CDR3 region, the sequences were collapsed and filtered. Clonality was defined as 1 minus Pielou's evenness and was calculated using productive rearrangements only. A previously published method was used to identify clones whose frequencies were significantly greater in on-treatment samples than in baseline samples. The source is immuneACCESS, and TCRdb retained only in-frame sequences with V and J called. Part of the clones is not carried over; for the studies checked, unresolved V genes explain less than half of this, and the remainder is unexplained. The DNA gave D and trimming, while V, J and clone size come from that table. The sample table lists more than 9,500 clones, roughly four fifths of them with a count of one. About a sixth of the sample rests with the top ten.

Comment on this clone: The antigen it recognizes is unknown. Base qualities are not at hand, and no much larger clone is one base apart.

The source was CD8+ T cells sorted from blood (inferred from file names), collected from a patient given nivolumab and ipilimumab in sequence. The TCR originated in a human donor with melanoma. The chain couples TRBV29-1 to TRBJ2-5; 7 middle bases align to TRBD1. This receptor carries the CDR3 CSVEPRDSLGETQYF. The bases are TGCAGCGTTGAACCCCGGGACAGCTTAGGGGAGACCCAGTACTTC. When the CDR3 is completed using the reference TRBV29-1 and TRBJ2-5 genes on either side, the full variable domain is SAVISQKPSRDICQRGTSLTIQCQVDSQVTMMFWYRQQPGQSLTLIATANQGSEATYESGFVIDKFPISRPNLTFSTLTVSNMSPEDSSIYLCSVEPRDSLGETQYFGPGTRLLVL.